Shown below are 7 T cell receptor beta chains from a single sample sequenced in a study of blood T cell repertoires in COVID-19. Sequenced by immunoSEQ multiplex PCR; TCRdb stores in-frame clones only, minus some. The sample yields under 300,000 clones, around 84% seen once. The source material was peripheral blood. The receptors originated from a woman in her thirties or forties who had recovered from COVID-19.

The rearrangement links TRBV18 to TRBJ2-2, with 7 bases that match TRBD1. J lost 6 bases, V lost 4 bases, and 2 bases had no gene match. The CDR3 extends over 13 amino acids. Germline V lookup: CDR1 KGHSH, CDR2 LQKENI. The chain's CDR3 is CASSQGASGELFF. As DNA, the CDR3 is TGTGCCAGCTCACAGGGGGCATCCGGGGAGCTGTTTTTT.

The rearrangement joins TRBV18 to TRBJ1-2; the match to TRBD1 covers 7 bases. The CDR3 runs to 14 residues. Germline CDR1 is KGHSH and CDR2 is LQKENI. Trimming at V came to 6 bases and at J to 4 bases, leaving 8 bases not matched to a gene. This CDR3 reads CASSLGQDLYGYTF. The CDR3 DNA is TGTGCCAGCTCCCTCGGACAGGACCTCTATGGCTACACCTTC.

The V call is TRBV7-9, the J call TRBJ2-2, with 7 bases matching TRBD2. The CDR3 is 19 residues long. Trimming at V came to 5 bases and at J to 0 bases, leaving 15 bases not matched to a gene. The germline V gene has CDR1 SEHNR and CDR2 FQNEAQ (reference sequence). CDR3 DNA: TGTGCCAGCAGCCAATTTAGCGGGTTCTCCCCCGCGAACACCGGGGAGCTGTTTTTT. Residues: CASSQFSGFSPANTGELFF.

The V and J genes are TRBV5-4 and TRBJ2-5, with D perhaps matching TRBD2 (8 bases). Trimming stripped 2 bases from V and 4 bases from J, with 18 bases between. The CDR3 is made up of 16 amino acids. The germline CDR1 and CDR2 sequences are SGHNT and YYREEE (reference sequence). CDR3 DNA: TGTGCCAGCAGCTTTGGGACAGCGGGGGCTTCAGAGACCCAGTACTTC. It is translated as CASSFGTAGASETQYF. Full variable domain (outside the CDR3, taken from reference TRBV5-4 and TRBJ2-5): ETGVTQSPTHLIKTRGQQVTLRCSSQSGHNTVSWYQQALGQGPQFIFQYYREEENGRGNFPPRFSGLQFPNYSSELNVNALELDDSALYLCASSFGTAGASETQYFGPGTRLLVL.

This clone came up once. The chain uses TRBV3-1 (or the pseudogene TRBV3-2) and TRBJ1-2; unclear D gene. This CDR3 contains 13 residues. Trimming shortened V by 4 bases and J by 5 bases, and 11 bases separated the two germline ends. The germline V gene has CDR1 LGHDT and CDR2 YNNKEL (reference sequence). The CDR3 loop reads CASSLTQTYGYTF. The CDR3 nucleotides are TGTGCCAGCAGCCTGACACAAACTTATGGCTACACCTTC.

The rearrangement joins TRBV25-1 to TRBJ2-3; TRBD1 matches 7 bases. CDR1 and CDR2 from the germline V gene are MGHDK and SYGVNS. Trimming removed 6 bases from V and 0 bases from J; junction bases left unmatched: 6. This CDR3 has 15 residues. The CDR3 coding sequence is TGTGCCAGCAGCAGACAGGGCGTAAGCACAGATACGCAGTATTTT. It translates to CASSRQGVSTDTQYF.

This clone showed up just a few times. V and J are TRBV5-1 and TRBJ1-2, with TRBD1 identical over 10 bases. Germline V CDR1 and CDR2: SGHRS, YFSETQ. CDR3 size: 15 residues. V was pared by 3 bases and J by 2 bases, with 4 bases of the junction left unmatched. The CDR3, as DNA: TGCGCCAGCAGCTACGGACAGGGGGAAAACTATGGCTACACCTTC. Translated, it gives CASSYGQGENYGYTF.